This T cell receptor beta chain originates from a study of blood T cells in healthy people across ages. A second PCR, run for roughly 7 to 11 cycles, used a sample-barcoded 5' primer plus a J-beta primer mix. All cDNA molecules were each tagged by a template-switch adaptor with 12 random nucleotides. TCRdb analysed the 5' RACE reads with MiXCR anew, one entry per CDR3 protein. The sample shows 650,000 to 1,000,000 distinct CDR3 sequences, about 46% of them seen only once. The study recruited healthy Caucasian donors from Russia who were aged roughly 6 to 95. General study points: Estimated diversity that came from one million T cells was considered an underestimate.

Of note for this clonotype: Its antigen is as yet unknown.

The ends lost 4 bases at V and 2 bases at J; junction bases unmatched: 10. The CDR3 sequence is 16 residues long. Germline CDR1 SGDLS, CDR2 YYNGEE. The sequencing input was blood. The rearrangement links TRBV9 to TRBJ2-3, with 7 bases lining up with TRBD1. The receptor's source is a man older than 75 in good health. As DNA, the CDR3 is TGTGCCAGCAGCCGTGACCAGGGGGAGAACACAGATACGCAGTATTTT. Amino acid sequence: CASSRDQGENTDTQYF.